The 10 T cell receptor beta chains given below trace back to one sample, sequenced in a study of shared clonotypes between healthy human individuals. Some clones are missing from TCRdb's copy, which holds only in-frame ones; the method was immunoSEQ multiplex PCR. The sample consists of around 980,000 clones, more than 75% of them appearing once. Sequenced material: memory CD4+ T cells from PBMCs. Subset denoted: CD45RA-negative fraction. The receptors come from a young man in good health. Some clones in this sample may be carry-over from other donors' samples.

A few counts support this clone. V is TRBV18 and J is TRBJ2-6; 8 positions match TRBD1. There are 22 residues in the CDR3. V gave up 6 bases and J gave up 3 bases; unmatched junction bases: 25. The V gene's germline CDR1 is KGHSH and CDR2 LQKENI. The CDR3 sequence is CASSSTPGQAIDRESGANVLTF. Here the CDR3 DNA reads TGTGCCAGCTCGTCTACCCCGGGACAGGCGATTGACCGGGAAAGTGGGGCCAACGTCCTGACTTTC.

This chain links TRBV21-1 with TRBJ1-5. TRBV21-1 is termed a pseudogene. CDR3 size: 18 residues. The CDR3 DNA is TGTGCCAGCACCCGGCACCTAAATAGAGGGTCTAGCAATCAGCCCCAGCATTTT. It is translated as CASTRHLNRGSSNQPQHF.

This chain connects TRBV6-5 to TRBJ1-1; possible D gene TRBD1, 5 bases. The V end was cut by 5 bases, the J end by 7 bases, with 17 bases between. The CDR3 has 14 residues. Per the germline V gene, CDR1 is MNHEY and CDR2 is SVGAGI. The CDR3 DNA reads TGTGCCAGCAGTCCTCCCGGGGGGAGAGATGAAGCTTTCTTT. Residues: CASSPPGGRDEAFF.

CDR3 sequence (DNA): TGTGCCAGCAGTTTATCAGTGCCGGGGGTAAGGGTTCCCAATGAGCAGTTCTTC. Its translation: CASSLSVPGVRVPNEQFF. The chain is built from TRBV27 and TRBJ2-1; tentatively, D is TRBD2 (6 bases). The CDR3 covers 18 residues. Trimming stripped 0 bases from V and 6 bases from J, with 21 bases between. Per the germline V gene, CDR1 is MNHEY and CDR2 is SMNVEV (reference sequence).

The rearrangement uses TRBV10-3 and TRBJ1-1, with D possibly matching TRBD1 (5 bases). The CDR3 is 14 amino acids. The germline gives CDR1 ENHRY, CDR2 SYGVKD. V was trimmed by 2 bases and J by 5 bases, leaving 12 bases between them. The CDR3 reads CAISEEGAGTEAFF. CDR3 nucleotide sequence: TGTGCCATCAGTGAGGAAGGGGCCGGTACTGAAGCTTTCTTT.

The rearrangement links TRBV5-6 to TRBJ2-7, with D possibly TRBD1 on 5 matching bases. This CDR3 is built from 13 residues. The V gene's germline CDR1 is SGHDT and CDR2 YYEEEE. With 0 bases removed from V and 7 bases from J, the gap between germline ends came to 11 bases. The CDR3 nucleotides read TGTGCCAGCAGCTTGGGTAGGGGTCTGGAGCAGTACTTC. Translated: CASSLGRGLEQYF.

This clone was observed a single time. At the DNA level, this CDR3 is encoded by other sequences in the same sample as well. V and J are TRBV2 and TRBJ2-5; D assignment may be TRBD1 or TRBD2 (5 bases each). Per germline, CDR1 SNHLY and CDR2 FYNNEI. The V gene lost 2 bases and the J gene lost 5 bases, with 12 bases spanning the gap. The CDR3 is made up of 14 amino acids. Written as DNA, the CDR3 is TGTGCCAGCAGTGAATATGGGGGTGGGGAGACCCAGTACTTC. Its protein product is CASSEYGGGETQYF. Drawing the rest from reference TRBV2 and TRBJ2-5, the complete variable domain is EPEVTQTPSHQVTQMGQEVILRCVPISNHLYFYWYRQILGQKVEFLVSFYNNEISEKSEIFDDQFSVERPDGSNFTLKIRSTKLEDSAMYFCASSEYGGGETQYFGPGTRLLVL.

V is TRBV5-1 and J is TRBJ1-1; D unresolved. CDR1 and CDR2 (germline): SGHRS, YFSETQ. The length of the CDR3 is 16 residues. Deletions cut 4 bases from V and 0 bases from J, with 16 bases between. CDR3 region: CASSPGSAPMNTEAFF. The DNA of the CDR3 is TGCGCCAGCAGCCCCGGGTCAGCACCCATGAACACTGAAGCTTTCTTT.

The rearrangement joins TRBV5-1 to TRBJ2-1, with 9 bases lining up with TRBD1. Germline V gene data show CDR1 as SGHRS and CDR2 as YFSETQ. The length of the CDR3 is 14 residues. V gave up 4 bases and J gave up 9 bases; unmatched junction bases: 8. The DNA for the CDR3 is TGCGCCAGCAGCCAAACAGGGGGCGCGGGTGAGCAGTTCTTC. Translation: CASSQTGGAGEQFF. Full variable domain (outside the CDR3, taken from reference TRBV5-1 and TRBJ2-1): KAGVTQTPRYLIKTRGQQVTLSCSPISGHRSVSWYQQTPGQGLQFLFEYFSETQRNKGNFPGRFSGRQFSNSRSEMNVSTLELGDSALYLCASSQTGGAGEQFFGPGTRLTVL.

This chain joins TRBV5-6 and TRBJ1-3, with D unresolved. The CDR3 is 12 amino acids. The germline V gene has CDR1 SGHDT and CDR2 YYEEEE. V was pared by 4 bases and J by 7 bases, with 9 bases between. CDR3 coding DNA: TGTGCCAGCAGCCAAAGGACGAACACCATATATTTT. Its protein product is CASSQRTNTIYF.